The entry that follows covers one T cell receptor (beta chain) sequence. Its antigen is currently unknown. The CDR3 contains 16 residues. From germline, CDR1 is ENHRY and CDR2 SYGVKD. V dropped 5 bases and J dropped 5; count of bases not matched to a gene: 9. TCRdb passed the RT-PCR reads through MiXCR, listing each CDR3 protein once. The sample includes tens of thousands of distinct CDR3 sequences, about 63% seen only once; the top ten take 4.5%. The sample is drawn from a study of yellow fever vaccine responses in identical twins. Study results and limitations: Convergence reportedly seemed to mark part of the twins' vaccine T cell response, with personalization marking the rest.

The V and J genes are TRBV10-3 and TRBJ2-1; 10 bases match TRBD2. This receptor was obtained from a woman aged 18-29 years who received the yellow fever vaccine. The sample consisted of T cells from blood (PBMCs), unsorted or a sorted subset (not recorded which), taken before or after yellow fever vaccination (not recorded which). The CDR3 protein is CAISLRTSGGHNEQFF. CDR3 nucleotides: TGTGCCATCAGTCTCCGGACTAGCGGAGGCCACAATGAGCAGTTCTTC.